These 20 T cell receptor beta chains came from one sample sequenced in a study of T cell responses to AZD1222 COVID-19 vaccine. This table comes from immunoSEQ multiplex PCR, and its TCRdb copy is limited to in-frame clones, with some not included. The sample has 110,000 to 150,000 clones, about nine tenths seen once. The sample was peripheral blood, taken 28 days after the second AZD1222 dose. Receptor source: an adult who received the AZD1222 COVID-19 vaccine.

The chain is built from TRBV5-5 and TRBJ2-3, with 8 bases lining up with TRBD2. CDR3 length: 14 residues. The trim removed 2 bases at V and 6 bases at J, leaving 5 bases unmatched. Germline V gene lookup returns CDR1 SGHKS and CDR2 YYEKEE (reference sequence). The CDR3 is CASSLLVAGDTQYF. The CDR3 DNA sequence: TGTGCCAGCAGCTTATTAGTAGCGGGGGATACGCAGTATTTT.

The CDR3 sequence is CSLRTPGQRSTEAFF. The CDR3 DNA sequence: TGCAGCCTCCGGACCCCGGGACAGCGGAGCACTGAAGCTTTCTTT. The chain uses TRBV29-1 and TRBJ1-1; 7 bases are shared with TRBD1. The J segment lost 4 bases and the V segment lost 8 bases, leaving 16 bases of the junction unmatched. The CDR3 is 15 amino acids. The germline CDR1 and CDR2 sequences are SQVTM and ANQGSEA.

The chain carries TRBV5-1 and TRBJ2-1; D may be TRBD2 (5 bases). This CDR3 contains 15 residues. V was cut by 0 bases and J by 3 bases, with 10 bases left in between. Germline V CDR1 and CDR2: SGHRS, YFSETQ. CDR3 sequence (DNA): TGCGCCAGCAGCTTGGTCGACGGGATCTACAATGAGCAGTTCTTC. Its protein product is CASSLVDGIYNEQFF.

This chain connects TRBV6-5 to TRBJ2-3, with 8 bases identical to TRBD2. The length of the CDR3 is 16 residues. The germline gives CDR1 MNHEY, CDR2 SVGAGI. The ends lost 3 bases at V and 1 base at J; junction bases unmatched: 6. CDR3 in amino acids: CASSYNPGLGTDTQYF. In DNA, the CDR3 is TGTGCCAGCAGTTATAACCCGGGACTAGGCACAGATACGCAGTATTTT.

The chain couples TRBV13 to TRBJ2-7; 10 nucleotides agree with TRBD1. Germline trimming cut 5 bases from V and 0 bases from J; bases unmatched to any gene: 7. This CDR3 spans 16 amino acids. Looked up from germline, CDR1 is PRHDT and CDR2 is FYEKMQ (reference sequence). CDR3: CASSRDRGALSYEQYF. The DNA of the CDR3 is TGTGCCAGCAGCAGGGACAGGGGTGCGCTCTCCTACGAGCAGTACTTC.

This sequence joins TRBV4-2 and TRBJ1-4; no clear D gene. Germline values: CDR1 LGHNA, CDR2 YNFKEQ. The CDR3 is made up of 15 amino acids. V was clipped by 4 bases and J by 0 bases, with 9 bases between them. CDR3: CASSPRTATNEKLFF. CDR3 coding DNA: TGTGCCAGCAGCCCAAGGACGGCAACTAATGAAAAACTGTTTTTT.

The genes are TRBV6-5 and TRBJ2-6; 7 bases agree with TRBD1. The CDR3 is 16 residues long. Germline V lookup: CDR1 MNHEY, CDR2 SVGAGI. The V segment lost 2 bases and the J segment 0 bases; nucleotides outside the gene matches: 1. The CDR3 DNA reads TGTGCCAGCAGTTACCGACAGGGCTCTGGGGCCAACGTCCTGACTTTC. This gives the protein CASSYRQGSGANVLTF.

This clone was detected only once. The chain joins TRBV11-2 to TRBJ2-3, with 10 bases that match TRBD2. The CDR3 is 15 amino acids. The junction had 8 bases not matched to a gene; V was cut back by 5 bases and J by 6 bases. CDR1 SGHAT and CDR2 FQNNGV come from the germline V gene. The CDR3 is CASSPSGRGADTQYF. The CDR3 region has the DNA TGTGCCAGCAGCCCGAGCGGGAGGGGAGCGGATACGCAGTATTTT.

The CDR3 reads CASSPWGGRNSPLHF. The CDR3 DNA sequence: TGTGCCAGCAGCCCTTGGGGGGGTAGGAATTCACCCCTCCACTTT. The chain joins TRBV7-3 to TRBJ1-6; D is possibly TRBD1 (5 bases). There are 15 residues in the CDR3. The V end was cut by 5 bases, the J end by 7 bases, with 15 bases between. The germline CDR1 and CDR2 sequences are SGHTA and FQGTGA.

This chain links TRBV18 with TRBJ2-1; 14 bases line up with TRBD2. CDR1 is KGHSH, CDR2 LQKENI, per germline. V trimming: 1 base; J trimming: 6 bases; junction bases outside the gene matches: 14. The CDR3 has 20 amino acids. CDR3 sequence reads: CASSPLVTSGRAKLRNEQFF. CDR3 DNA: TGTGCCAGCTCACCACTCGTGACTAGCGGGAGGGCCAAGCTGCGCAATGAGCAGTTCTTC.

V and J are TRBV9 and TRBJ2-7, with D perhaps being TRBD1 or TRBD2 (7 bases each). The CDR3 is 15 amino acids. The V end lost 0 bases, the J end lost 4 bases, and 14 bases lay between the germline ends. Per the germline V gene, CDR1 is SGDLS and CDR2 is YYNGEE. Here the CDR3 reads CASSVEARGGYEQYF. CDR3 bases: TGTGCCAGCAGCGTAGAGGCCAGGGGGGGGTACGAGCAGTACTTC.

This chain links TRBV29-1 with TRBJ2-2, with D perhaps assigned TRBD1 or TRBD2 (6 bases each). Trimming cost V 3 bases and J 4 bases, with 12 bases left between them. The CDR3 totals 14 residues. CDR1 and CDR2 from the germline V gene are SQVTM and ANQGSEA. CDR3 region: CSVDGGPGTGELFF. The DNA for the CDR3 is TGCAGCGTTGATGGGGGGCCGGGCACCGGGGAGCTGTTTTTT.

The chain joins TRBV15 to TRBJ1-5, with a possible D match to TRBD1 (6 bases). Germline CDR1 is LNHNV and CDR2 is YYDKDF (reference sequence). The V gene lost 0 bases and the J gene lost 0 bases, with 9 bases spanning the gap. The length of the CDR3 is 16 residues. DNA for the CDR3: TGTGCCACCAGCAGAGATGGCAGGGGTAGCAATCAGCCCCAGCATTTT. Residues: CATSRDGRGSNQPQHF. The full variable domain, its missing parts supplied by reference TRBV15 and TRBJ1-5, is DAMVIQNPRYQVTQFGKPVTLSCSQTLNHNVMYWYQQKSSQAPKLLFHYYDKDFNNEADTPDNFQSRRPNTSFCFLDIRSPGLGDTAMYLCATSRDGRGSNQPQHFGDGTRLSIL.

V usage is TRBV27 and J usage is TRBJ2-7; 7 bases are shared with TRBD2. Germline V gene data show CDR1 as MNHEY and CDR2 as SMNVEV (reference sequence). This CDR3 has 14 residues. J lost 1 base, V lost 5 bases, and 5 bases had no gene match. Here the CDR3 DNA reads TGTGCCAGCAGTGCCATAGCGGGTTCCTACGAGCAGTACTTC. It encodes CASSAIAGSYEQYF.

This sequence joins TRBV5-1 and TRBJ2-3; the match to TRBD2 covers 8 bases. Germline V lookup: CDR1 SGHRS, CDR2 YFSETQ. Trimming at V came to 7 bases and at J to 5 bases, leaving 12 bases not matched to a gene. This CDR3 is 15 amino acids long. The CDR3 DNA sequence: TGCGCCAGCTTCCAGGGCGGGGGGCCAGTAGATACGCAGTATTTT. It codes for CASFQGGGPVDTQYF.

The rearrangement uses TRBV6-5 and TRBJ2-7, with 9 nucleotides matching TRBD1. Germline V lookup: CDR1 MNHEY, CDR2 SVGAGI. The ends lost 6 bases at V and 3 bases at J; junction bases unmatched: 3. CDR3 length: 13 residues. The CDR3 region has the DNA TGTGCCAGCAGCCACAGGGGGCTCTACGAGCAGTACTTC. This sequence encodes CASSHRGLYEQYF.

The chain links TRBV7-3 to TRBJ1-2, with unresolved D. This CDR3 has 15 residues. Trimming left V 5 bases short and J 1 base short, with 14 bases between. The germline gives CDR1 SGHTA, CDR2 FQGTGA. CDR3 nucleotide sequence: TGTGCCAGCAGCCCCCAGGTGGGGATTAACTATGGCTACACCTTC. This codes for CASSPQVGINYGYTF.

The gene calls are TRBV2 and TRBJ1-6; the D is unclear. This CDR3 comprises 14 residues. Trimming shortened V by 5 bases and J by 7 bases, and 12 bases separated the two germline ends. Germline CDR1 and CDR2: SNHLY and FYNNEI. This CDR3 reads CASSFDGANSPLHF. The CDR3 nucleotides read TGTGCCAGCAGTTTCGACGGAGCGAATTCACCCCTCCACTTT.

The chain carries TRBV7-9 and TRBJ1-2; possibly TRBD1 for D (5 bases). Germline loops: CDR1 SEHNR, CDR2 FQNEAQ (reference sequence). This CDR3 spans 13 amino acids. V lost 0 bases and J lost 8, with 10 bases in between. DNA for the CDR3: TGTGCCAGCAGCTTAGCGGAGGGGCTCGGCTACACCTTC. It specifies CASSLAEGLGYTF.

The rearrangement links TRBV7-8 to TRBJ2-1, with 13 bases that match TRBD2. Germline V lookup: CDR1 SGHVS, CDR2 FQNEAQ. The CDR3 extends over 18 amino acids. Trimming cost V 2 bases and J 1 base; bases outside gene matches: 5. CDR3 nucleotides: TGTGCCAGCAGCTTAACTTCGACTAGCGGGAGGTCCTACAATGAGCAGTTCTTC. As protein: CASSLTSTSGRSYNEQFF. The whole variable domain, filled in from reference TRBV7-8 and TRBJ2-1, reads GAGVSQSPRYKVAKRGQDVALRCDPISGHVSLFWYQQALGQGPEFLTYFQNEAQLDKSGLPSDRFFAERPEGSVSTLKIQRTQQEDSAVYLCASSLTSTSGRSYNEQFFGPGTRLTVL.